These 21 T cell receptor beta chains came from one sample sequenced in a study of T-cell memory formation after mild COVID-19. One entry per CDR3 protein results from TCRdb running MiXCR on the 5' RACE reads. The table includes about 190,000 distinct CDR3 sequences, approximately 10% detected once. The sample was PBMCs or a T cell subset sorted from them (not recorded which). These receptors were obtained from a man aged 18 to 29 who had mild COVID-19 (a few samples of this study predate the infection). Cell type and time point are not known.

V usage is TRBV18 and J usage is TRBJ1-5; 9 nucleotides align to TRBD1. Germline lookup yields CDR1 KGHSH and CDR2 LQKENI. The CDR3 covers 14 residues. The trim removed 6 bases at V and 3 bases at J, leaving 3 bases unmatched. CDR3 nucleotide sequence: TGTGCCAGCTCCGGGACAGGGCCCAATCAGCCCCAGCATTTT. Translating gives CASSGTGPNQPQHF. Full variable domain (rest looked up from reference TRBV18 and TRBJ1-5): NAGVMQNPRHLVRRRGQEARLRCSPMKGHSHVYWYRQLPEEGLKFMVYLQKENIIDESGMPKERFSAEFPKEGPSILRIQQVVRGDSAAYFCASSGTGPNQPQHFGDGTRLSIL.

The gene calls are TRBV7-2 and TRBJ1-2, with 9 bases identical to TRBD1. The CDR3 has 17 amino acids. From germline, CDR1 is SGHTA and CDR2 FQGNSA. Losses at the gene ends were 3 bases for V and 6 bases for J; bases not matched to a gene: 14. DNA of the CDR3: TGTGCCAGCAGCTTCTCCTCCGGGACAGGGAATCGAGATGGCTACACCTTC. Translated: CASSFSSGTGNRDGYTF.

The chain links TRBV3-1 to TRBJ2-7, with 8 bases that match TRBD1. Germline trimming cut 5 bases from V and 3 bases from J; bases unmatched to any gene: 9. Germline CDR1 LGHDT, CDR2 YNNKEL (reference sequence). This CDR3 contains 15 residues. The CDR3 loop is CASSRPTGAGYEQYF. CDR3 in DNA: TGTGCCAGCAGCAGACCGACAGGGGCGGGCTACGAGCAGTACTTC.

On this clonotype: This may come from a read error, since a much larger clone is one base off. The chain recombines TRBV6-2 or TRBV6-3 with TRBJ2-1, with no clear D. V lost 2 bases and J 0 bases, leaving 8 bases between the germline ends. Germline assignment: CDR1 MNHEY and CDR2 SVGEGT. CDR3 size: 15 residues. DNA of the CDR3: TGTGCCAGCAGTTACAGGTGTAGCTCCTACAATGAGCAGTTCTTC. It yields the protein CASSYRCSSYNEQFF.

Only a few counts were recorded for this clonotype. The DNA of the CDR3 is TGCGCCAGCAGCCAAGCTGGAGGGGCGAGCACAGATACGCAGTATTTT. Translation gives CASSQAGGASTDTQYF. The chain carries TRBV4-3 and TRBJ2-3; D may be TRBD2 (6 bases). Per germline, CDR1 LGHNA and CDR2 YSLEER. Trimming stripped 1 base from V and 0 bases from J, with 11 bases between. This CDR3 region has 16 residues.

This chain joins TRBV25-1 and TRBJ1-5; TRBD1 is a possible D gene (5 bases). This CDR3 has 16 amino acids. The V gene's germline CDR1 is MGHDK and CDR2 SYGVNS. Trimming cost V 2 bases and J 6 bases, with 17 bases left between them. The CDR3 sequence: CASSEMGAGTGQPQHF. As DNA, the CDR3 is TGTGCCAGCAGTGAAATGGGAGCAGGGACTGGTCAGCCCCAGCATTTT.

The V and J genes are TRBV9 and TRBJ1-2, with 12 bases lining up with TRBD1. This CDR3 spans 17 amino acids. Per germline, CDR1 SGDLS and CDR2 YYNGEE. V lost 3 bases, J lost 5 bases, and 11 bases stayed unmatched. CDR3 DNA: TGTGCCAGCAGCGGACCCGGGACAGGGGGCGATATTTATGGCTACACCTTC. Its translation: CASSGPGTGGDIYGYTF.

This clonotype was observed a few times. The chain has TRBV29-1 and TRBJ2-3; D assignment may be TRBD1 or TRBD2 (6 bases each). Germline CDR1 is SQVTM and CDR2 is ANQGSEA. CDR3 size: 13 residues. Between the trimmed V and J ends, which lost 4 bases and 6 bases, there was a span of 14 bases. CDR3 sequence: CSVVRGQLDTQYF. DNA for the CDR3: TGCAGCGTTGTCCGGGGGCAATTGGATACGCAGTATTTT.

This clonotype came up a few times. The chain joins TRBV7-2 to TRBJ1-2; D remains ambiguous. Germline CDR1 is SGHTA and CDR2 is FQGNSA. The CDR3 loop spans 14 amino acids. Between the trimmed V and J ends, which lost 1 base and 5 bases, there was a span of 11 bases. CDR3 protein: CASSLVGYGYGYTF. CDR3 sequence (DNA): TGTGCCAGCAGCTTAGTAGGGTATGGGTATGGCTACACCTTC.

This clonotype came up a few times. The J gene is TRBJ2-7, the V gene TRBV3-1; TRBD1 matches at 7 bases. The CDR3 consists of 16 residues. Germline CDR1 is LGHDT and CDR2 is YNNKEL (reference sequence). V shed 2 bases, J shed 0 bases, and the junction held 7 bases outside the gene matches. The CDR3 DNA sequence: TGTGCCAGCAGCCAACGACAGGGTCGGATCTCCTACGAGCAGTACGTC. It translates to CASSQRQGRISYEQYV.

This clonotype has only a few counts. V usage is TRBV3-1 and J usage is TRBJ1-4; D is unclear. CDR1 and CDR2 (germline): LGHDT, YNNKEL (reference sequence). V was shortened by 5 bases and J by 12 bases, with 13 bases between the two germline ends. This CDR3 spans 12 amino acids. The chain's CDR3 is CASSAPPGQLFF. The CDR3 DNA reads TGTGCCAGCAGCGCACCGCCTGGACAACTGTTTTTT.

The chain combines TRBV7-2 with TRBJ2-2, with 8 bases matching TRBD1. The CDR3 loop spans 16 amino acids. V shed 5 bases, J shed 4 bases, and the junction held 9 bases outside the gene matches. Germline loops: CDR1 SGHTA, CDR2 FQGNSA. This chain's CDR3 is CASSPRAGGGTGELFF. The CDR3 DNA reads as TGTGCCAGCAGCCCAAGGGCAGGGGGCGGCACCGGGGAGCTGTTTTTT.

A few counts support this clonotype. The V and J genes are TRBV7-3 and TRBJ2-1; D uncertain. In germline, CDR1 is SGHTA, CDR2 FQGTGA. The CDR3 loop spans 13 amino acids. V was trimmed by 5 bases and J by 9 bases, leaving 14 bases between them. Written as DNA, the CDR3 is TGTGCCAGCAGCCCCCTGGGGTTTCGTGAGCAGTTCTTC. Translating gives CASSPLGFREQFF.

V is TRBV28 and J is TRBJ2-1; TRBD2 is a possible D gene (7 bases). The germline gives CDR1 MDHEN, CDR2 SYDVKM. The CDR3 sequence is 16 residues long. V lost 6 bases and J lost 8, with 23 bases in between. The CDR3 sequence: CASSPRGGDLMDEQFF. CDR3 nucleotides: TGTGCCAGCAGCCCCAGAGGGGGGGACTTGATGGATGAGCAGTTCTTC.

This clonotype was counted a few times. This chain uses TRBV4-3 with TRBJ1-6; 8 bases map to TRBD1. The CDR3 is made up of 14 amino acids. Trimming removed 4 bases from V and 7 bases from J; junction bases left unmatched: 3. Germline V CDR1 and CDR2: LGHNA, YSLEER. The CDR3 nucleotides are TGCGCCAGCAGCCCGGACAGGGCCAATTCACCCCTCCACTTT. Residues: CASSPDRANSPLHF.

There are many counts of this clonotype. The chain couples TRBV6-2 or TRBV6-3 to TRBJ2-1; 8 positions match TRBD2. The V gene's germline CDR1 is MNHEY and CDR2 SVGEGT. There are 12 residues in the CDR3. V shed 9 bases, J shed 2 bases, and the junction held 0 bases outside the gene matches. The CDR3 region is CASSGAYNEQFF. Here the CDR3 DNA reads TGTGCCAGTAGCGGGGCCTACAATGAGCAGTTCTTC.

This clonotype is medium-sized in the sample. The rearrangement links TRBV29-1 to TRBJ2-5; D is unresolved. The CDR3 runs 11 residues. Trimming pared 5 bases from V and 1 base from J, leaving 5 bases between. Germline V gene data show CDR1 as SQVTM and CDR2 as ANQGSEA. The CDR3: CSVWIQETQYF. CDR3 DNA: TGCAGCGTTTGGATCCAAGAGACCCAGTACTTC. Using reference TRBV29-1 and TRBJ2-5 for the parts outside the CDR3, the full variable domain is SAVISQKPSRDICQRGTSLTIQCQVDSQVTMMFWYRQQPGQSLTLIATANQGSEATYESGFVIDKFPISRPNLTFSTLTVSNMSPEDSSIYLCSVWIQETQYFGPGTRLLVL.

There are a few counts of this clonotype. This chain links TRBV6-5 with TRBJ2-1, with TRBD2 matching 8 bases. The germline V gene has CDR1 MNHEY and CDR2 SVGAGI. The trim removed 5 bases at V and 7 bases at J, leaving 10 bases unmatched. This CDR3 comprises 15 residues. The CDR3 nucleotides are TGTGCCAGCAGTCAGCCGGGGGGGCGTTGGAATGAGCAGTTCTTC. Amino acids: CASSQPGGRWNEQFF.

The chain carries TRBV7-2 and TRBJ2-3, with 9 nucleotides matching TRBD2. This CDR3 region has 17 residues. V was clipped by 5 bases and J by 1 base; unmatched bases: 10. Germline CDR1 is SGHTA and CDR2 is FQGNSA. CDR3 loop: CASSEVGGGAGTDTQYF. DNA for the CDR3: TGTGCCAGCAGCGAAGTAGGCGGGGGGGCGGGCACAGATACGCAGTATTTT.

The CDR3 sequence: CAISGQGIGNQPQHF. The CDR3 coding sequence is TGTGCCATCAGTGGACAGGGGATAGGGAATCAGCCCCAGCATTTT. The rearrangement links TRBV10-3 to TRBJ1-5; 8 bases line up with TRBD1. Unmatched junction bases numbered 6, after V lost 4 bases and J lost 4 bases. Germline-derived CDR1 and CDR2 are ENHRY and SYGVKD. The CDR3 is made up of 15 amino acids.

This clonotype was counted a few times. This chain uses TRBV5-1 with TRBJ2-3; unclear D gene. This CDR3 spans 16 amino acids. V was clipped by 3 bases and J by 2 bases, with 16 bases between them. In germline, CDR1 is SGHRS, CDR2 YFSETQ. The DNA for the CDR3 is TGCGCCAGCAGCTCTCCGGGTGCGGCTCACACAGATACGCAGTATTTT. Translated, it gives CASSSPGAAHTDTQYF.